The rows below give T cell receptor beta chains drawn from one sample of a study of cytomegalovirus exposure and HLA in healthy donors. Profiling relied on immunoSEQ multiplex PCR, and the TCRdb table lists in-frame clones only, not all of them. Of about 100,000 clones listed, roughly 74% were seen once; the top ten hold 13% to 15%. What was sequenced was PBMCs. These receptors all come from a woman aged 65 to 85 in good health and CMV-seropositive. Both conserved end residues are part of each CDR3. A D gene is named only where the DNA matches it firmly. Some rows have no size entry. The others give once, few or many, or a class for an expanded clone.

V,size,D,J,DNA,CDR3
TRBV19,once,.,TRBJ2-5,TGTGCCAGTAGTACTAAGCAGGAAGAGACCCAGTACTTC,CASSTKQEETQYF
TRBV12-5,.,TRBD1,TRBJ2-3,TGTGCTAGTGGCCGACAGGGGGCAGTTGCAGATACGCAGTATTTT,CASGRQGAVADTQYF
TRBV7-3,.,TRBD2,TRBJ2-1,TGTGCCAGCAGCCCCATACTAGCGGGAGTGGGCAATGAGCAGTTCTTC,CASSPILAGVGNEQFF
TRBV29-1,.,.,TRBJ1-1,TGCAGCGTCATGAGGCAGGGTGGGACTAAAGCTTTCTTT,CSVMRQGGTKAFF
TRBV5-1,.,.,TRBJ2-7,TGCGCCAGCAGCTTGGCCGGGTTGAGCGAGCCACACTTC,CASSLAGLSEPHF
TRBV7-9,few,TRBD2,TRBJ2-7,TGTGCCAGCAGCTGGGGTAGCGGGAGGTTAAACGAGCAGTACTTC,CASSWGSGRLNEQYF
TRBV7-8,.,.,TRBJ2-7,TGTGCCAGCAGCCCCTCCGGGAACGAGCAGTACTTC,CASSPSGNEQYF
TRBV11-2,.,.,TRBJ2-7,TGTGCCAGCAGAAGAGGAGGGAGCGTTAGCTCCTACGAGCAGTACTTC,CASRRGGSVSSYEQYF
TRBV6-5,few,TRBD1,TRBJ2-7,TGTGCCAGCAGTTTTAGGGACAGGGGATACGAGCAGTACTTC,CASSFRDRGYEQYF
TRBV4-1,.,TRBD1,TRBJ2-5,TGCGCCAGCAGCCTAAGACAGGGAGCGCAAGAGACCCAGTACTTC,CASSLRQGAQETQYF
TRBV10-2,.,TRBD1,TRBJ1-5,TGCGCCAGCAGTTATACAGGGGTTTTCAATCAGCCCCAGCATTTT,CASSYTGVFNQPQHF
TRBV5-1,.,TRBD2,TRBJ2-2,TGCGCCAGCAGTCAAATTCCGGGACTAGCGTATTCGAACACCGGGGAGCTGTTTTTT,CASSQIPGLAYSNTGELFF
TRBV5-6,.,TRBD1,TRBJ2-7,TGTGCCAGCAGTCCACAGGGGGCCTACGAGCAGTACTTC,CASSPQGAYEQYF
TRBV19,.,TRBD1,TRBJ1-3,TGTGCCAGTACCATCCCAGGGGGCAGTGGAAACACCATATATTTT,CASTIPGGSGNTIYF
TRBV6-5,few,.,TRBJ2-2,TGTGCCAGCAGTTACCAGGCATCGGCCGGGGAGCTGTTTTTT,CASSYQASAGELFF
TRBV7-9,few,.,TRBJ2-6,TGTGCCAGCAGCTTAACCCAGGGGTATTGGGCCAACGTCCTGACTTTC,CASSLTQGYWANVLTF
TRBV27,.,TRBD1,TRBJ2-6,TGTGCCAGCAGCCCTACCGACAGGGTGAGTGGGGCCAACGTCCTGACTTTC,CASSPTDRVSGANVLTF
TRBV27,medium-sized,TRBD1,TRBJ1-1,TGTGCCAGCAGTCCCTCCAGGACAGGGAGGGCTTTCTTT,CASSPSRTGRAFF
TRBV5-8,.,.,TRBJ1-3,TGTGCCAGCAGCCCGACCCCGTTCGGAGGAAACACCGTATATTTT,CASSPTPFGGNTVYF
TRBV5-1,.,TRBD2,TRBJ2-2,TGCGCCAGCAATCTAGCGGGAGGCACCGGGGAGCTGTTTTTT,CASNLAGGTGELFF
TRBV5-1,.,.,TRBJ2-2,TGCGCCAGCAGCTCGGGACTCTCCGCAGAGCTGTTTTTT,CASSSGLSAELFF
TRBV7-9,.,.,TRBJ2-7,TGTGCCAGCAGCCTCGAGAATCTCTACGAGCAGTACTTC,CASSLENLYEQYF
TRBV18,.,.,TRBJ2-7,TGTGCCAGCTCACCGCAGGGTTATGACGAGCAGTACTTC,CASSPQGYDEQYF
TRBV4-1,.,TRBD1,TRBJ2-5,TGCGCCAGCAGCCAAGATGAGGGGGCGGTTGGAGAGACCCAGTACTTC,CASSQDEGAVGETQYF
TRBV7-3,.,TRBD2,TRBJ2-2,TGTGCCAGCAGCTTAAGGGGGACTAGCGGGAACACCGGGGAGCTGTTTTTT,CASSLRGTSGNTGELFF
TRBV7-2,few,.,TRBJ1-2,TGTGCCAGCAGCCGTTCGGGGGGGTTCTATGGCTACACCTTC,CASSRSGGFYGYTF
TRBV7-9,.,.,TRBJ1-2,TGTGCCAGCAGCTTAGAAGTAGATGGCTACACCTTC,CASSLEVDGYTF
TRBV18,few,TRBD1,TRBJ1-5,TGTGCCAGCTCACCAGGGACAGGGGGCGGGTTGCAGCCCCAGCATTTT,CASSPGTGGGLQPQHF
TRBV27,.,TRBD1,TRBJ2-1,TGTGCCAGCAGTCCCCGACAGGGGGGCTACAATGAGCAGTTCTTC,CASSPRQGGYNEQFF
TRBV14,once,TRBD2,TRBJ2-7,TGTGCCAGCAGGGAAAGCGGACTAGCGGGAGAAAACGAGCAGTACTTC,CASRESGLAGENEQYF
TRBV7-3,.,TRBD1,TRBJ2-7,TGTGCCAGCAGCTTGGACAGGAACTACGAGCAGTACTTC,CASSLDRNYEQYF
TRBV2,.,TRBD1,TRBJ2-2,TGTGCCAGCAGCCGGGACAGAGGCTCCGGGGAGCTGTTTTTT,CASSRDRGSGELFF
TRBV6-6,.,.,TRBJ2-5,TGTGCCAGCAGTCCCGGGGAGAGGGTGACCCAAGAGACCCAGTACTTC,CASSPGERVTQETQYF
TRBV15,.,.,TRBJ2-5,TGTGCCACCAGCAGAGCGGCGGGGCTTTGGGAGACCCAGTACTTC,CATSRAAGLWETQYF
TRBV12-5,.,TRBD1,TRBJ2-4,TGTGCTAGTGGTGCAGGGACAGGGGTTGCCAAAAACATTCAGTACTTC,CASGAGTGVAKNIQYF
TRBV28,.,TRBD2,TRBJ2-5,TGTGCCAGCAGTATCGGGACTAGCGGCCAAGAGACCCAGTACTTC,CASSIGTSGQETQYF
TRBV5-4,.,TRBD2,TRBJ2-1,TGTGCCAGCAGCTACAGCCTAGCGGGAAGGTACAATGAGCAGTTCTTC,CASSYSLAGRYNEQFF
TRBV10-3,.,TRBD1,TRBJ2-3,TGTGCCATCAGTGAAGAGCCGGGACAGGGGAGGGATACGCAGTATTTT,CAISEEPGQGRDTQYF
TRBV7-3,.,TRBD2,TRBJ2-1,TGTGCCAGCAGCCCCGCCGGGACTAGCGGGAGTATTGAGCAGTTCTTC,CASSPAGTSGSIEQFF
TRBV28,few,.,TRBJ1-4,TGTGCCAGCAGTTCCAGAGCATACAGGTCTCTAAATGAAAAACTGTTTTTT,CASSSRAYRSLNEKLFF
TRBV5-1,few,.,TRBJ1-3,TGCGCCAGCGGACAGTACTCTGGAAACACCATATATTTT,CASGQYSGNTIYF
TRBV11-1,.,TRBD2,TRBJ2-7,TGTGCCAGCAGCTTAACTTCCGGGACTAGCGACCCCTACGAGCAGTACTTC,CASSLTSGTSDPYEQYF
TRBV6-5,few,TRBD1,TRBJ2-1,TGTGCCAGCAGCCGGGACAGGGGTGATGAGCAGTTCTTC,CASSRDRGDEQFF
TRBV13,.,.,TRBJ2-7,TGTGCCAGCAGCTTAGCGGCGGGGACTTCCTACGAGCAGTACTTC,CASSLAAGTSYEQYF
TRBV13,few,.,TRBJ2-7,TGTGCCAGCAGCTCCCCCAATACAGAGCAGTACTTC,CASSSPNTEQYF
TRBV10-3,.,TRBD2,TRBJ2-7,TGTGCCATCAGGGTGACTAGCGGGGGGGCCTACGAGCAGTACTTC,CAIRVTSGGAYEQYF